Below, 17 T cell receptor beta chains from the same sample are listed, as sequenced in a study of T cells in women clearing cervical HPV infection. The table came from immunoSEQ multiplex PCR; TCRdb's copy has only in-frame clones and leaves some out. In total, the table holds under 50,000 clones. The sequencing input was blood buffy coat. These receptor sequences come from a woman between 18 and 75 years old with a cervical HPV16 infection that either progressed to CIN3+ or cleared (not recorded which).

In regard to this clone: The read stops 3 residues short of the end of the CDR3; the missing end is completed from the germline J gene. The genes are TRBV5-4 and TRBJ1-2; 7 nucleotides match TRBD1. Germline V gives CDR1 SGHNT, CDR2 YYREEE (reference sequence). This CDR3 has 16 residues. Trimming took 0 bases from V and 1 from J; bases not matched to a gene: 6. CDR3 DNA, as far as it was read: TGTGCCAGCAGCTTGGAGGGGGCCTCCCATAACTATGGC. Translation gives CASSLEGASHNYG. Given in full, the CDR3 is CASSLEGASHNYGYTF.

The CDR3: CASRNTGALRQPQYF. The DNA read from the CDR3 is TGTGCCAGCAGAAACACAGGGGCCCTCCGTCAGCCG. The chain uses TRBV2 and TRBJ2-3, with 7 positions matching TRBD1. Read data end 3 residues before the CDR3 end; the end is taken from the germline J gene. This CDR3 is built from 15 residues. The germline CDR1 and CDR2 sequences are SNHLY and FYNNEI. The complete variable domain, with remaining parts taken from reference TRBV2 and TRBJ2-3, reads EPEVTQTPSHQVTQMGQEVILRCVPISNHLYFYWYRQILGQKVEFLVSFYNNEISEKSEIFDDQFSVERPDGSNFTLKIRSTKLEDSAMYFCASRNTGALRQPQYFGPGTRLTVL.

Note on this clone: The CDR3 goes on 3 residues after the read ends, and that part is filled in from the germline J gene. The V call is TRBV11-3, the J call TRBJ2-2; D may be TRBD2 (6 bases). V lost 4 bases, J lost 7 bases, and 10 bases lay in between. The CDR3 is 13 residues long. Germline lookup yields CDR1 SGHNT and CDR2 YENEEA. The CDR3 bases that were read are TGTGCCAGCAGCTACGCTAGCGACGGGGAG. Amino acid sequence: CASSYASDGE. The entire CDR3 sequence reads CASSYASDGELFF.

CDR3 sequence reads: CASSLAGDYNEQFF. The part of the CDR3 DNA that was read is TGCGCCAGCAGCTTGGCCGGGGACTACAATGAG. This chain joins TRBV5-1 and TRBJ2-1; possibly TRBD2 for D (5 bases). The DNA ends 3 residues before the CDR3 does, and the rest of the CDR3 is filled in from the germline J gene. The CDR3 covers 14 residues. Looked up from germline, CDR1 is SGHRS and CDR2 is YFSETQ. Trimming took 0 bases from V and 3 from J, leaving 7 bases between them.

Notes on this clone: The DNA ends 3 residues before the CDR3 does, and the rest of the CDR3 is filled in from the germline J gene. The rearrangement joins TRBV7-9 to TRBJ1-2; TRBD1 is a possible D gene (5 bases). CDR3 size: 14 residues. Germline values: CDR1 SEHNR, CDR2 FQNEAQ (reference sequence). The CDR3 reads CASSPLLGADDYTF. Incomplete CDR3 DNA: TGTGCCAGCAGCCCATTACTTGGGGCAGATGAC.

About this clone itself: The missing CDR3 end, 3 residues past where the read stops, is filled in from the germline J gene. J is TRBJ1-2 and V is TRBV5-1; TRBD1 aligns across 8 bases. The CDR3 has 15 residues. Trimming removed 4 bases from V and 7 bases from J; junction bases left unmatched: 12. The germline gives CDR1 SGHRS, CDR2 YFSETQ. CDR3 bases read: TGCGCCAGCAGCCGAGCGGACAGGGAAAGAAGTGGC. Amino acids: CASSRADRERSG. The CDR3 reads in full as CASSRADRERSGYTF. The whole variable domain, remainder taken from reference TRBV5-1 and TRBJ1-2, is KAGVTQTPRYLIKTRGQQVTLSCSPISGHRSVSWYQQTPGQGLQFLFEYFSETQRNKGNFPGRFSGRQFSNSRSEMNVSTLELGDSALYLCASSRADRERSGYTFGSGTRLTVV.

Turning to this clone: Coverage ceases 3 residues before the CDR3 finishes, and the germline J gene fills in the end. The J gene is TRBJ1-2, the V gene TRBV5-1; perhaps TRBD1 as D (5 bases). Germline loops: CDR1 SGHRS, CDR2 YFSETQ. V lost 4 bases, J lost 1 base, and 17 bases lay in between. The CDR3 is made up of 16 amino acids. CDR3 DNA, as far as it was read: TGCGCCAGCAGCCTTTCGTCTAGCGACAGTAACTATGGC. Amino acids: CASSLSSSDSNYG. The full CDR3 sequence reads CASSLSSSDSNYGYTF.

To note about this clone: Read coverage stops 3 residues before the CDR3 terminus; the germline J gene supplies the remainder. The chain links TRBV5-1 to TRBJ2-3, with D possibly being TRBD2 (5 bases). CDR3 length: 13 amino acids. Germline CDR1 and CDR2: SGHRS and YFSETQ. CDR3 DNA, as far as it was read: TGCGCCAGCAGCGAGGACTCCGTAGAGACG. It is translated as CASSEDSVET. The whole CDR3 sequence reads CASSEDSVETQYF. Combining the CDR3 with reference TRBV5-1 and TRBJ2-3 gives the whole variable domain KAGVTQTPRYLIKTRGQQVTLSCSPISGHRSVSWYQQTPGQGLQFLFEYFSETQRNKGNFPGRFSGRQFSNSRSEMNVSTLELGDSALYLCASSEDSVETQYFGPGTRLTVL.

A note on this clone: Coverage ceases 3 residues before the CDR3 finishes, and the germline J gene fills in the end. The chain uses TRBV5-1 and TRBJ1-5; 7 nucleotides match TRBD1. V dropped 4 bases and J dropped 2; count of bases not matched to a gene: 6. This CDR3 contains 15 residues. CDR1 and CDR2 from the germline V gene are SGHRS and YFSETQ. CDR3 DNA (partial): TGCGCCAGCAGCCCGCAGGGGGGTGGCAATCAGCCC. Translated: CASSPQGGGNQP. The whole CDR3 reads CASSPQGGGNQPQHF.

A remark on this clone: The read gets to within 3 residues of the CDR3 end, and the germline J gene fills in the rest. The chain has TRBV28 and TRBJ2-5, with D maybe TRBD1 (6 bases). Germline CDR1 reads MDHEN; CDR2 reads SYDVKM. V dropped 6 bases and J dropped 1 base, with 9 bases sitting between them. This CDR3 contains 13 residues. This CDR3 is CASRQGSQETQYF. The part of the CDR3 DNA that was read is TGTGCCAGCAGACAGGGCTCCCAAGAGACC.

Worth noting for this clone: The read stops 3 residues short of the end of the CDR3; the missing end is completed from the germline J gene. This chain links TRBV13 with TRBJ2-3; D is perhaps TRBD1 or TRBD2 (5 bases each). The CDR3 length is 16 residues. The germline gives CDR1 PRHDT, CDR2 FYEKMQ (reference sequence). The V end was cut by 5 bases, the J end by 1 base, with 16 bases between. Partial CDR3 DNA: TGTGCCAGCAGCGCACGAGGGGCGTCGGGCACAGATACG. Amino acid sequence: CASSARGASGTDT. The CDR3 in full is CASSARGASGTDTQYF. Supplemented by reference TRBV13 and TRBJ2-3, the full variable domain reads AAGVIQSPRHLIKEKRETATLKCYPIPRHDTVYWYQQGPGQDPQFLISFYEKMQSDKGSIPDRFSAQQFSDYHSELNMSSLELGDSALYFCASSARGASGTDTQYFGPGTRLTVL.

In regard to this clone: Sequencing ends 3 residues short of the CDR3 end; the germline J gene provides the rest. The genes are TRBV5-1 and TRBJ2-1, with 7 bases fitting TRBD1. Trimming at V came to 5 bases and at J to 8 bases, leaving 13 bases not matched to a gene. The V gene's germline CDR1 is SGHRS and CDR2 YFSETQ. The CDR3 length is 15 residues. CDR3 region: CASSFTGEIGDEQFF. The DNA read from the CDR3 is TGCGCCAGCAGTTTCACAGGGGAAATAGGGGATGAG.

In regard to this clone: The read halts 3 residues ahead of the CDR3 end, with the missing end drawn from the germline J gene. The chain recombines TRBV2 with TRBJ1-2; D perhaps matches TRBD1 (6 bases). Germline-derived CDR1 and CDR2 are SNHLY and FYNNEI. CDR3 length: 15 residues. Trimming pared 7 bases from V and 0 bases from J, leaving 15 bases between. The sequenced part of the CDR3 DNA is TGTGCCAGCAAAACAGGGACGGATACTAACTATGGC. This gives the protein CASKTGTDTNYG. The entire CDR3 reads CASKTGTDTNYGYTF. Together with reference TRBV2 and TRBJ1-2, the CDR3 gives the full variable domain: EPEVTQTPSHQVTQMGQEVILRCVPISNHLYFYWYRQILGQKVEFLVSFYNNEISEKSEIFDDQFSVERPDGSNFTLKIRSTKLEDSAMYFCASKTGTDTNYGYTFGSGTRLTVV.

The CDR3 sequence: CASSLGQGKGYTF. The sequenced CDR3 bases are TGCGCCAGCAGCTTGGGACAGGGTAAAGGC. The J gene is TRBJ1-2, the V gene TRBV5-1; the match to TRBD1 covers 7 bases. From the germline J gene comes the end of the CDR3, since the read stops 3 residues before it. The CDR3 spans 13 residues. From germline, CDR1 is SGHRS and CDR2 YFSETQ.

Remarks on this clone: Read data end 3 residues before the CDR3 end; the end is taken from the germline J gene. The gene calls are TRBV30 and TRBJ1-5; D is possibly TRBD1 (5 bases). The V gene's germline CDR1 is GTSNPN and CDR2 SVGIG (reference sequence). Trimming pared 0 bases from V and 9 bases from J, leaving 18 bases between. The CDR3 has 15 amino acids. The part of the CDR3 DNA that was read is TGTGCCTGGAGTGTCCCGGACACGAAGCTCTCGCCC. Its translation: CAWSVPDTKLSP. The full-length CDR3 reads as CAWSVPDTKLSPQHF.

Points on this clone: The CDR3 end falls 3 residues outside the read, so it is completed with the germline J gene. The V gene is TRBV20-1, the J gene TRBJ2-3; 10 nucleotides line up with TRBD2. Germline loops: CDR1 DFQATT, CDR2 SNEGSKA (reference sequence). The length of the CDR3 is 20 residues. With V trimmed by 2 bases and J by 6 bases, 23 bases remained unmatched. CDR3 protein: CSARSSLERGGAGGRDTQYF. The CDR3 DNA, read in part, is TGCAGTGCTAGATCCTCTCTGGAGCGGGGGGGCGCAGGAGGAAGGGATACG.

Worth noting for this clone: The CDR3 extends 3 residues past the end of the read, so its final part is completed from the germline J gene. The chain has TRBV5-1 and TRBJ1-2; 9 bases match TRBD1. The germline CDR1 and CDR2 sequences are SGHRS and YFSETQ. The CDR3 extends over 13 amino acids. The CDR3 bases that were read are TGCGCCAGCAGCCCGGGACAGGGTAGGGGC. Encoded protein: CASSPGQGRG. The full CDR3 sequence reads CASSPGQGRGYTF. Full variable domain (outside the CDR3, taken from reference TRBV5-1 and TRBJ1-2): KAGVTQTPRYLIKTRGQQVTLSCSPISGHRSVSWYQQTPGQGLQFLFEYFSETQRNKGNFPGRFSGRQFSNSRSEMNVSTLELGDSALYLCASSPGQGRGYTFGSGTRLTVV.